The rows below give T cell receptor beta chains drawn from one sample of a study of cytomegalovirus exposure and HLA in healthy donors. The repertoire was sequenced with immunoSEQ multiplex PCR; TCRdb's copy has only in-frame clones and lacks some. The sample consists of approximately 240,000 clones, about 80% of them appearing once. Sequencing used PBMCs. The receptors stem from a woman aged 40 to 50 in good health and CMV-seropositive. Each CDR3 is given with its conserved first and last residue. Each record gives: V gene, J gene, D gene, clone size, CDR3 length, CDR3 DNA, CDR3 protein. D genes are given only for firm matches. The size entry is marked missing in some rows and otherwise reads once, few, many or a size class.

v_call: TRBV10-3
j_call: TRBJ1-4
d_call: -
clone_size: -
cdr3_length: 18
cdr3_nt: TGTGCCGTCAGAGAGGTTGGGAGGGAATCGGCAACTAATGAAAAACTGTTTTTT
cdr3_aa: CAVREVGRESATNEKLFF

v_call: TRBV15
j_call: TRBJ1-3
d_call: TRBD1
clone_size: -
cdr3_length: 15
cdr3_nt: TGTGCCACCAGCAGGCAGAAGACAGGGGGCGACACCATATATTTT
cdr3_aa: CATSRQKTGGDTIYF

v_call: TRBV5-1
j_call: TRBJ2-5
d_call: TRBD2
clone_size: -
cdr3_length: 17
cdr3_nt: TGCGCCAGCAGCTTTAGCGGGGGGGCAGGGAATCAAGAGACCCAGTACTTC
cdr3_aa: CASSFSGGAGNQETQYF

v_call: TRBV10-3
j_call: TRBJ2-7
d_call: TRBD1
clone_size: -
cdr3_length: 13
cdr3_nt: TGTGCCATCAGTGGGACAGGCGGCTACGAGCAGTACTTC
cdr3_aa: CAISGTGGYEQYF

v_call: TRBV14
j_call: TRBJ2-3
d_call: -
clone_size: few
cdr3_length: 15
cdr3_nt: TGTGCCAGCAGCCGGGGACACGCCATCACAGATACGCAGTATTTT
cdr3_aa: CASSRGHAITDTQYF

v_call: TRBV28
j_call: TRBJ1-2
d_call: TRBD1
clone_size: -
cdr3_length: 17
cdr3_nt: TGTGCCAGCAGTTCCGGGACAGGGACAACCTTTGGCTATGGCTACACCTTC
cdr3_aa: CASSSGTGTTFGYGYTF

v_call: TRBV2
j_call: TRBJ1-4
d_call: -
clone_size: once
cdr3_length: 12
cdr3_nt: TGTGCCAGCAGCCCAGGGAACGAAAAACTGTTTTTT
cdr3_aa: CASSPGNEKLFF

v_call: TRBV18
j_call: TRBJ1-5
d_call: -
clone_size: -
cdr3_length: 14
cdr3_nt: TGTGCCAGCTCTGAGTCGGGGTTTGATCAGCCCCAGCATTTT
cdr3_aa: CASSESGFDQPQHF

v_call: TRBV28
j_call: TRBJ1-1
d_call: TRBD1
clone_size: -
cdr3_length: 14
cdr3_nt: TGTGCCAGCAAGACAGGGACCATGAACACTGAAGCTTTCTTT
cdr3_aa: CASKTGTMNTEAFF

v_call: TRBV7-7
j_call: TRBJ2-7
d_call: TRBD2
clone_size: once
cdr3_length: 13
cdr3_nt: TGTGCTAGCAGCTTAGGGACTAACTACGAGCAGTACTTC
cdr3_aa: CASSLGTNYEQYF

v_call: TRBV10-3
j_call: TRBJ2-2
d_call: -
clone_size: -
cdr3_length: 15
cdr3_nt: TGTGCCATCAGCCCCGGGTCAGCGAACACCGGGGAGCTGTTTTTT
cdr3_aa: CAISPGSANTGELFF

v_call: TRBV19
j_call: TRBJ2-7
d_call: -
clone_size: few
cdr3_length: 15
cdr3_nt: TGTGCCAGTAGTAATCCCGAAGGCAGCCGGGGCGAGCAGTACTTC
cdr3_aa: CASSNPEGSRGEQYF

v_call: TRBV6-5
j_call: TRBJ2-7
d_call: TRBD2
clone_size: few
cdr3_length: 13
cdr3_nt: TGTGCCAGCAGGACTAGCGGGGGCCCCCTCCAGTACTTC
cdr3_aa: CASRTSGGPLQYF

v_call: TRBV25-1
j_call: TRBJ1-2
d_call: -
clone_size: few
cdr3_length: 13
cdr3_nt: TGTGCCAGCAGTGAATACAGGGGTTATGGCTACACCTTC
cdr3_aa: CASSEYRGYGYTF

v_call: TRBV2
j_call: TRBJ1-1
d_call: -
clone_size: few
cdr3_length: 11
cdr3_nt: TGTGCCAGCATTTCTGGGGGCAAAGCTTTCTTT
cdr3_aa: CASISGGKAFF

v_call: TRBV2
j_call: TRBJ2-4
d_call: TRBD1
clone_size: -
cdr3_length: 11
cdr3_nt: TGTGCCAGCAGGACAGGGGGGAGTCAGTACTTC
cdr3_aa: CASRTGGSQYF

v_call: TRBV15
j_call: TRBJ1-2
d_call: -
clone_size: -
cdr3_length: 15
cdr3_nt: TGTGCCACCAGCAGAGATTTTGGCGGCCGAGGAGACTACACCTTC
cdr3_aa: CATSRDFGGRGDYTF

v_call: TRBV2
j_call: TRBJ2-7
d_call: TRBD1
clone_size: -
cdr3_length: 22
cdr3_nt: TGTGCCAGCAGTGACCACTTCCCCCGACACCGGGACAGGGGGTCCTACTCCTACGAGCAGTACTTC
cdr3_aa: CASSDHFPRHRDRGSYSYEQYF

v_call: TRBV7-2
j_call: TRBJ1-2
d_call: TRBD1
clone_size: -
cdr3_length: 14
cdr3_nt: TGTGCCAGCAGTTCTCAGGGGGCACGCTATGGCTACACCTTC
cdr3_aa: CASSSQGARYGYTF

v_call: TRBV5-5
j_call: TRBJ2-2
d_call: TRBD1
clone_size: -
cdr3_length: 14
cdr3_nt: TGTGCCAGCAGCGGGACAGTGAACACCGGGGAGCTGTTTTTT
cdr3_aa: CASSGTVNTGELFF

v_call: TRBV19
j_call: TRBJ1-1
d_call: -
clone_size: -
cdr3_length: 14
cdr3_nt: TGTGCCAGTAGTATTAACAGTCGGCACACTGAAGCTTTCTTT
cdr3_aa: CASSINSRHTEAFF

v_call: TRBV7-2
j_call: TRBJ2-2
d_call: TRBD2
clone_size: -
cdr3_length: 17
cdr3_nt: TGTGCCAGCAGCGTGACACCGGGGGGGCCGAGCACCGGGGAGCTGTTTTTT
cdr3_aa: CASSVTPGGPSTGELFF

v_call: TRBV5-1
j_call: TRBJ2-7
d_call: TRBD2
clone_size: -
cdr3_length: 14
cdr3_nt: TGCGCCAGCAGCTATAGCGGGGGGTTATACGAGCAGTACTTC
cdr3_aa: CASSYSGGLYEQYF

v_call: TRBV11-2
j_call: TRBJ2-5
d_call: -
clone_size: -
cdr3_length: 13
cdr3_nt: TGTGCCAGCAGCCAAGGACAGCAAGAGACCCAGTACTTC
cdr3_aa: CASSQGQQETQYF

v_call: TRBV7-8
j_call: TRBJ2-3
d_call: -
clone_size: few
cdr3_length: 15
cdr3_nt: TGTGCCAGCAGCTTAGGGAGGGTGATCACAGATACGCAGTATTTT
cdr3_aa: CASSLGRVITDTQYF

v_call: TRBV5-4
j_call: TRBJ1-2
d_call: TRBD1
clone_size: -
cdr3_length: 15
cdr3_nt: TGTGCCAGCAGCTTCCCGAGGGACAGCTTATGGGGCTACACCTTC
cdr3_aa: CASSFPRDSLWGYTF

v_call: TRBV10-3
j_call: TRBJ1-2
d_call: -
clone_size: once
cdr3_length: 14
cdr3_nt: TGTGCCATCAGTGAGTCGCGGGGGGCCTATGGCTACACCTTC
cdr3_aa: CAISESRGAYGYTF

v_call: TRBV2
j_call: TRBJ1-4
d_call: -
clone_size: -
cdr3_length: 16
cdr3_nt: TGTGCCAGCAGTTCCCTTAGAGCACGCGTCCCGGAAAAACTGTTTTTT
cdr3_aa: CASSSLRARVPEKLFF

v_call: TRBV28
j_call: TRBJ2-5
d_call: TRBD2
clone_size: -
cdr3_length: 14
cdr3_nt: TGTGCCAGCAGGACGGGCGGGAGTAGGGAGACCCAGTACTTC
cdr3_aa: CASRTGGSRETQYF

v_call: TRBV4-3
j_call: TRBJ2-3
d_call: TRBD2
clone_size: -
cdr3_length: 20
cdr3_nt: TGCGCCAGCAGCCAAGAAGCCCTAGCGGGGGCCACCACGAGCACAGATACGCAGTATTTT
cdr3_aa: CASSQEALAGATTSTDTQYF

v_call: TRBV11-3
j_call: TRBJ2-3
d_call: TRBD1
clone_size: -
cdr3_length: 16
cdr3_nt: TGTGCCAGCAACCGCGCCAGGGACAGGGACACAGATACGCAGTATTTT
cdr3_aa: CASNRARDRDTDTQYF

v_call: TRBV30
j_call: TRBJ2-7
d_call: -
clone_size: -
cdr3_length: 14
cdr3_nt: TGTGCCTGGAGTTACACAGGATTCTCCTACGAGCAGTACTTC
cdr3_aa: CAWSYTGFSYEQYF

v_call: TRBV7-3
j_call: TRBJ1-1
d_call: -
clone_size: -
cdr3_length: 14
cdr3_nt: TGTGCCAGCAGCTTAACGGAGGGGTCCACTGAAGCTTTCTTT
cdr3_aa: CASSLTEGSTEAFF

v_call: TRBV4-3
j_call: TRBJ2-7
d_call: -
clone_size: -
cdr3_length: 14
cdr3_nt: TGCGCCAGCAGCCAAGATTTGAACAGCTACGAGCAGTACTTC
cdr3_aa: CASSQDLNSYEQYF

v_call: TRBV23-1
j_call: TRBJ1-1
d_call: -
clone_size: -
cdr3_length: 15
cdr3_nt: TGCGCCAGCAGTCATCAAGGGAGCAGAGACCCTGAAGCTTTCTTT
cdr3_aa: CASSHQGSRDPEAFF

v_call: TRBV30
j_call: TRBJ1-1
d_call: -
clone_size: -
cdr3_length: 14
cdr3_nt: TGTGCCTGGAGCGCTAGACGAGCGAACACTGAAGCTTTCTTT
cdr3_aa: CAWSARRANTEAFF

v_call: TRBV5-1
j_call: TRBJ1-2
d_call: TRBD1
clone_size: -
cdr3_length: 18
cdr3_nt: TGCGCCAGCAGCTGGAGAGGGACAGGGGGCTTGGACTCTCCTGGCTACACCTTC
cdr3_aa: CASSWRGTGGLDSPGYTF

v_call: TRBV7-3
j_call: TRBJ2-3
d_call: TRBD1
clone_size: -
cdr3_length: 15
cdr3_nt: TGTGCCAGCAGCTTAGGGACAGGGTATGGAGATACGCAGTATTTT
cdr3_aa: CASSLGTGYGDTQYF

v_call: TRBV7-6
j_call: TRBJ2-7
d_call: TRBD1
clone_size: -
cdr3_length: 14
cdr3_nt: TGTGCCAGCAGCCCTGGGACAGCTCCGTTAGAGCAGTACTTC
cdr3_aa: CASSPGTAPLEQYF

v_call: TRBV11-2
j_call: TRBJ2-7
d_call: -
clone_size: -
cdr3_length: 14
cdr3_nt: TGTGCCAGCAGCTTAAACAGGGGGGGGAACGAGCAGTACTTC
cdr3_aa: CASSLNRGGNEQYF

v_call: TRBV7-2
j_call: TRBJ1-1
d_call: -
clone_size: -
cdr3_length: 16
cdr3_nt: TGTGCCAGCAGCCCCCTCCAGCGGACGGTGAACACTGAAGCTTTCTTT
cdr3_aa: CASSPLQRTVNTEAFF

v_call: TRBV5-4
j_call: TRBJ2-3
d_call: -
clone_size: -
cdr3_length: 16
cdr3_nt: TGTGCCAGCAGCTTGGGCTCTAGTCGAAGCACAGATACGCAGTATTTT
cdr3_aa: CASSLGSSRSTDTQYF

v_call: TRBV5-4
j_call: TRBJ1-1
d_call: TRBD1
clone_size: -
cdr3_length: 12
cdr3_nt: TGTGCCAGCAGCTCGTCAGGGGGCGGAGCTTTCTTT
cdr3_aa: CASSSSGGGAFF

v_call: TRBV15
j_call: TRBJ1-2
d_call: TRBD1
clone_size: -
cdr3_length: 15
cdr3_nt: TGTGCCACCAGTGGTGGAGGGGGCTACATCTATGGCTACACCTTC
cdr3_aa: CATSGGGGYIYGYTF

v_call: TRBV7-3
j_call: TRBJ2-3
d_call: TRBD2
clone_size: -
cdr3_length: 15
cdr3_nt: TGTGCCAGCAGCGGTAGCGGGGCTAGCACAGATACGCAGTATTTT
cdr3_aa: CASSGSGASTDTQYF

v_call: TRBV29-1
j_call: TRBJ2-6
d_call: TRBD1
clone_size: -
cdr3_length: 18
cdr3_nt: TGCAGCGTGTCTAGGGCCACAGGGGGCCCCTCTGGGGCCAACGTCCTGACTTTC
cdr3_aa: CSVSRATGGPSGANVLTF

v_call: TRBV27
j_call: TRBJ1-6
d_call: -
clone_size: few
cdr3_length: 12
cdr3_nt: TGTGCCAGCAGTTTCAGTACTTCACCCCTCCACTTT
cdr3_aa: CASSFSTSPLHF

v_call: TRBV7-9
j_call: TRBJ2-1
d_call: TRBD2
clone_size: -
cdr3_length: 16
cdr3_nt: TGTGCCAGCAGCTTAGTAACGGGAGGATCCTACAATGAGCAGTTCTTC
cdr3_aa: CASSLVTGGSYNEQFF

v_call: TRBV7-7
j_call: TRBJ1-3
d_call: TRBD1
clone_size: -
cdr3_length: 17
cdr3_nt: TGTGCTAGCAGCTTAGTAGGCGGGACAGGGGGTGGAAACACCATATATTTT
cdr3_aa: CASSLVGGTGGGNTIYF

v_call: TRBV6-1
j_call: TRBJ1-2
d_call: TRBD1
clone_size: -
cdr3_length: 15
cdr3_nt: TGTGCCAGCAGTGCTGGGGTTACAGGGGACTATGGCTACACCTTC
cdr3_aa: CASSAGVTGDYGYTF

v_call: TRBV9
j_call: TRBJ1-1
d_call: -
clone_size: -
cdr3_length: 15
cdr3_nt: TGTGCCAGCAGCCTAGGGGGGACTCTGGACACTGAAGCTTTCTTT
cdr3_aa: CASSLGGTLDTEAFF

v_call: TRBV29-1
j_call: TRBJ2-3
d_call: -
clone_size: -
cdr3_length: 13
cdr3_nt: TGCAGCGTTGACTTGACTAGCACAGATACGCAGTATTTT
cdr3_aa: CSVDLTSTDTQYF

v_call: TRBV30
j_call: TRBJ2-1
d_call: -
clone_size: -
cdr3_length: 14
cdr3_nt: TGTGCCTGGAGTGTAGGGGGTAGCGCCAATGAGCAGTTCTTC
cdr3_aa: CAWSVGGSANEQFF

v_call: TRBV29-1
j_call: TRBJ1-1
d_call: -
clone_size: few
cdr3_length: 13
cdr3_nt: TGCAGCGTCGAGGAACACCCGAACACTGAAGCTTTCTTT
cdr3_aa: CSVEEHPNTEAFF

v_call: TRBV2
j_call: TRBJ1-5
d_call: -
clone_size: -
cdr3_length: 15
cdr3_nt: TGTGCCGGAGTTAGACAGGCTTATAGCAATCAGCCCCAGCATTTT
cdr3_aa: CAGVRQAYSNQPQHF